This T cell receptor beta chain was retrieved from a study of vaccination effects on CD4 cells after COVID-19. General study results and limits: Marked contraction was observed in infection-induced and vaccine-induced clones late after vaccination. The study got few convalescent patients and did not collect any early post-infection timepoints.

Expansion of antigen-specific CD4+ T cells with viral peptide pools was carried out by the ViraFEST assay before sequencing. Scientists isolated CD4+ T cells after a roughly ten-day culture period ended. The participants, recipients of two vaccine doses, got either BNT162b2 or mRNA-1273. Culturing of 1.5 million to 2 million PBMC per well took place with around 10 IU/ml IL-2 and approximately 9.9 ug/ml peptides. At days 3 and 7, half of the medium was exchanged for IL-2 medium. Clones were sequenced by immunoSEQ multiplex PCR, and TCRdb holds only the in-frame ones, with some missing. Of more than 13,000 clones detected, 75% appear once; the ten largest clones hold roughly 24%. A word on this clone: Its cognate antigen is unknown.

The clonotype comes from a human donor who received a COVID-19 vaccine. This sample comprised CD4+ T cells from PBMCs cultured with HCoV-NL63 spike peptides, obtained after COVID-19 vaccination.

The CDR3 nucleotides read TGTGCCAGCTCACCGGGGCAGGACACTGAAGCTTTCTTT. It codes for CASSPGQDTEAFF. This sequence joins TRBV18 and TRBJ1-1; maybe TRBD1 (5 bases). CDR1 is KGHSH and CDR2 is LQKENI in the germline V gene. The V end lost 3 bases, the J end lost 3 bases, and 8 bases lay between the germline ends. The CDR3 is 13 amino acids.